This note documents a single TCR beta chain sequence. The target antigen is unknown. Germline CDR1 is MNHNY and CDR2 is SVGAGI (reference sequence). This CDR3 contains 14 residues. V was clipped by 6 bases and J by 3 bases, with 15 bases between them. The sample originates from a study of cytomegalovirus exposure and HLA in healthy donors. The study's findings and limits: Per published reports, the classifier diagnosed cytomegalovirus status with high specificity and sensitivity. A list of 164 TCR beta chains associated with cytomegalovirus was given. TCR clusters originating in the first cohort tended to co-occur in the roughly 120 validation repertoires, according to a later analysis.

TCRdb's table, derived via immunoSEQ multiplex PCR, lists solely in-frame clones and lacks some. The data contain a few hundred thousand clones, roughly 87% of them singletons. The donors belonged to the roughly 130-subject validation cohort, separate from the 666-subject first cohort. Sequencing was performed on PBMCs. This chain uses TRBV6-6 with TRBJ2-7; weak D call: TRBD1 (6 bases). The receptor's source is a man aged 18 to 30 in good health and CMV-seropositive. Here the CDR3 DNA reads TGTGCCAGCAGCCACGGGACATCAAACTACGAGCAGTACTTC. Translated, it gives CASSHGTSNYEQYF.